The 2 T cell receptor beta chains below come from one sample, sequenced in a study of PD-1 and CTLA-4 blockade in melanoma. Method: immunoSEQ multiplex PCR; TCRdb's copy keeps in-frame clones and lacks some. This sample yields fewer than 20,000 clones, of which about 73% are seen a single time; around an eighth belongs to the top ten. The input for sequencing was CD8+ T cells from peripheral blood, taken from a patient given anti-PD-1 treatment. The receptors were sampled from a human donor with melanoma.

In this sample, this clone turned up a few times. The J gene is TRBJ2-1, the V gene TRBV5-1, with 9 bases fitting TRBD2. The V gene's germline CDR1 is SGHRS and CDR2 YFSETQ. The V segment lost 0 bases and the J segment 2 bases; nucleotides outside the gene matches: 3. The CDR3 length is 16 residues. The CDR3 loop reads CASSLATSGPYNEQFF. CDR3 sequence (DNA): TGCGCCAGCAGCTTGGCCACTAGCGGGCCCTACAATGAGCAGTTCTTC.

This chain uses TRBV25-1 with TRBJ2-1, with 8 bases that match TRBD2. Germline CDR1 and CDR2: MGHDK and SYGVNS. The CDR3 sequence is 16 residues long. The trim removed 8 bases at V and 3 bases at J, leaving 12 bases unmatched. The CDR3 loop is CASSDGPGGVYNEQFF. In DNA, the CDR3 is TGTGCCAGCTCTGACGGTCCCGGGGGGGTCTACAATGAGCAGTTCTTC.